This record looks at one TCR beta chain sequence and its context. No antigen is known for it. These data belong to a study of T-cell reconstitution after alpha-beta-depleted transplantation in children. General study findings and limits: There were reportedly several hundred expanded graft clones from which alpha-beta T cells came about two months after transplant. Newly made T cells mostly supplied T-cell counts and diversity one year after transplant. Some patients showed high day-60 TCRbeta diversity, which derived from surviving recipient T cells and thymic progenitors.

Construction of the TCRbeta library involved unique molecular identifiers. TCRdb passed the PCR reads through MiXCR, listing each CDR3 protein once. In the table there are about 830,000 distinct CDR3 sequences, around 17% of which are singletons. This CDR3 is built from 12 residues. Trimming shortened V by 5 bases and J by 12 bases, and 14 bases separated the two germline ends. CDR1 is MGHRA and CDR2 is YSYEKL in the germline V gene. The sample in question was PBMCs, mostly from graft donor cells, obtained 360 days after TCRalphabeta/CD19-depleted stem cell transplant. This clonotype originated in a male patient between 10 and 17 years old who had a stem cell transplant for acute lymphoblastic leukemia, so the T cells may come from the graft donor. The V gene is TRBV4-1, the J gene TRBJ2-1; D unclear. Written as DNA, the CDR3 is TGCGCCAGCAGCGAGACTTCCCTGGGGCAGTTCTTC. This encodes CASSETSLGQFF.